The following is a T cell receptor beta chain sequence with its context. Its antigen is not identified. The CDR3 sequence is 13 residues long. The ends were cut back, 10 bases at V and 9 bases at J, with 19 bases in the middle. Germline V CDR1 and CDR2: MNHNS, SASEGT. Isolated RNA was reverse transcribed in full, so expressed TCRB transcripts were sequenced. For naive, central memory and regulatory T cell samples, reads averaged around 3.8 million. Only in-frame clones appear in the TCRdb table, and some are missing; sequencing was by immunoSEQ multiplex PCR. The data contain around 260,000 clones, around 24% of them singletons. The data belong to a study of beta chain features in type 1 diabetes. General study points: All four CD4+ subsets of Type 1 diabetes patients contained TCRB CDR3s that were moderately but significantly shorter. The naive, central memory and Treg TCRB repertoires looked more alike in patients than they did in healthy donors.

Sorted cells reached over 95% purity in every population. The chain recombines TRBV6-1 with TRBJ2-1, with D perhaps TRBD2 (6 bases). This TCR was sampled from a woman in her twenties or thirties with type 1 diabetes. Material for sequencing was naive CD4+ T cells from blood. The CDR3 region has the DNA TGTGCCACCTTCCCCGGGACTCCAGTTGAGCAGTTCTTC. Amino acids: CATFPGTPVEQFF.